This entry features one T cell receptor (beta chain) sequence. Its specificity is unknown. The sample originates from a study of shared clonotypes between healthy human individuals. Study as a whole: CD4 naive and memory got three plates each, CD8 naive two, CD8 memory one. General study points: What limited the represented genetic and exposure-history diversity was the small number of donors. An effect of sequencing depth on clonotype sharing among donors was expected.

Sequencing was performed with immunoSEQ multiplex PCR; in TCRdb, only in-frame clones are kept and a portion is missing. Of some 2,000,000 clones listed, approximately 95% are singletons. This CDR3 is built from 14 residues. Germline V CDR1 and CDR2: KGHSH, LQKENI. Deletions cut 3 bases from V and 7 bases from J, with 10 bases between. The receptor comes from a man between 18 and 35 years old in good health. This rearrangement joins TRBV18 to TRBJ1-6; no firm D call. Sequenced: naive CD4+ T cells sorted from blood. As for subset: CD45RA+ positively selected. CDR3 bases: TGTGCCAGCTCACCGGGTTGGTGGAATTCACCCCTCCACTTT. Translated, it gives CASSPGWWNSPLHF.